The 27 T cell receptor beta chains given below trace back to one sample, sequenced in a study of T cells after yellow fever vaccination. MiXCR, applied by TCRdb to the 5' RACE reads, yields one record per CDR3 protein. The sample lists about 350,000 distinct CDR3 sequences; roughly 4.3% were seen once. Material: PBMCs, obtained 5 days after the yellow fever booster vaccination. The receptors derive from a man aged 18 to 29 who received the YFV17D yellow fever vaccine.

The CDR3 loop reads CASSQGFTEAFF. The CDR3 nucleotides are TGTGCCAGCAGCCAGGGGTTCACTGAAGCTTTCTTT. The chain employs TRBV3-1 and TRBJ1-1; D not resolved. The V and J ends lost 3 bases and 4 bases respectively, with 6 bases between them. The V gene's germline CDR1 is LGHDT and CDR2 YNNKEL (reference sequence). CDR3 length: 12 residues. Combining the CDR3 with reference TRBV3-1 and TRBJ1-1 gives the whole variable domain DTAVSQTPKYLVTQMGNDKSIKCEQNLGHDTMYWYKQDSKKFLKIMFSYNNKELIINETVPNRFSPKSPDKAHLNLHINSLELGDSAVYFCASSQGFTEAFFGQGTRLTVV.

This clonotype was observed a few times. The DNA for the CDR3 is TGTGCCAGCAGTTTCTTCCCCGTTCTTAGCGGGGGGTATAACGCTAGCACAGATACGCAGTATTTT. This translates into CASSFFPVLSGGYNASTDTQYF. V usage is TRBV27 and J usage is TRBJ2-3; the match to TRBD2 covers 10 bases. Germline V lookup: CDR1 MNHEY, CDR2 SMNVEV (reference sequence). The CDR3 consists of 22 residues. V was clipped by 3 bases and J by 0 bases; unmatched bases: 21.

V gene TRBV3-1 combines with J gene TRBJ2-1; unclear D gene. There are 12 residues in the CDR3. V was clipped by 2 bases and J by 9 bases, with 8 bases between them. Germline CDR1 is LGHDT and CDR2 is YNNKEL (reference sequence). The CDR3 here is CASSQTVVEQFF. The CDR3 DNA is TGTGCCAGCAGCCAAACAGTAGTTGAGCAGTTCTTC.

As concerns this clonotype: One end of the junction does not line up with germline, which may come from a read error. This chain connects TRBV7-9 to TRBJ2-5; 10 nucleotides align to TRBD2. This CDR3 is built from 16 residues. Germline CDR1 SEHNR, CDR2 FQNEAQ (reference sequence). The CDR3 sequence is CDSSSRLAGPQETQYF. The CDR3 region has the DNA TGTGACAGCAGCTCTAGACTAGCGGGTCCACAAGAGACCCAGTACTTC.

This chain connects TRBV6-5 to TRBJ1-1; D gene uncertain. Germline V gives CDR1 MNHEY, CDR2 SVGAGI. The CDR3 contains 13 residues. Trimming stripped 6 bases from V and 2 bases from J, with 10 bases between. CDR3 DNA sequence: TGTGCCAGCAGGAGTGACCTAAACACTGAAGCTTTCTTT. This gives the protein CASRSDLNTEAFF.

J is TRBJ2-2 and V is TRBV4-3; D not resolved. The germline V gene encodes CDR1 LGHNA and CDR2 YSLEER. The CDR3 is 14 amino acids. Trimming removed 1 base at V and 4 bases at J, with 7 bases between. This CDR3 is CASSQVRATGELFF. The CDR3 DNA reads as TGCGCCAGCAGCCAAGTTCGGGCCACCGGGGAGCTGTTTTTT.

This clonotype was observed at least ten times. The genes are TRBV7-2 and TRBJ2-1; 7 bases match TRBD1. The ends lost 2 bases at V and 3 bases at J; junction bases unmatched: 4. This CDR3 comprises 15 residues. CDR1 and CDR2 (germline): SGHTA, FQGNSA. The CDR3 coding sequence is TGTGCCAGCAGCTTAAGAACAGGGGTCTACAATGAGCAGTTCTTC. It yields the protein CASSLRTGVYNEQFF.

This clonotype was seen at least ten times. The J gene is TRBJ2-3, the V gene TRBV29-1; D unclear. This CDR3 is 12 amino acids long. Germline V gene lookup returns CDR1 SQVTM and CDR2 ANQGSEA. With 3 bases removed from V and 4 bases from J, the gap between germline ends came to 8 bases. CDR3 protein: CSVEGLPDTQYF. The DNA for the CDR3 is TGCAGCGTTGAGGGCCTTCCAGATACGCAGTATTTT.

The V gene is TRBV6-5, the J gene TRBJ2-1; perhaps TRBD2 as D (5 bases). The CDR3 sequence is 16 residues long. V was shortened by 4 bases and J by 0 bases, with 13 bases between the two germline ends. CDR1 and CDR2 from the germline V gene are MNHEY and SVGAGI. CDR3 nucleotide sequence: TGTGCCAGCAGTTCCAGGCGTCGGGGCTCCTACAATGAGCAGTTCTTC. It yields the protein CASSSRRRGSYNEQFF.

This chain connects TRBV4-1 to TRBJ2-1; 9 nucleotides agree with TRBD2. Germline values: CDR1 MGHRA, CDR2 YSYEKL. J gave up 5 bases and V 5 bases, and 4 bases lay outside the gene matches. There are 14 residues in the CDR3. CDR3 in DNA: TGCGCCAGCAGCAGACTAGCGGAGGACAATGAGCAGTTCTTC. Translated, it gives CASSRLAEDNEQFF.

This clonotype has more than one count but fewer than ten. The chain joins TRBV10-2 to TRBJ1-5, with TRBD1 matching 7 bases. Germline V CDR1 and CDR2: WSHSY, SAAADI. The CDR3 runs 14 residues. The V segment lost 8 bases and the J segment 2 bases; nucleotides outside the gene matches: 6. CDR3 DNA: TGCGCCAGCGGAAGGGGGCACGGCAATCAGCCCCAGCATTTT. Its translation is CASGRGHGNQPQHF.

This clonotype has just a few counts. The rearrangement links TRBV20-1 to TRBJ2-1; D is perhaps TRBD2 (6 bases). V lost 4 bases and J lost 0, with 10 bases in between. Germline V gene lookup returns CDR1 DFQATT and CDR2 SNEGSKA (reference sequence). The CDR3 is 14 residues long. The CDR3 DNA sequence: TGCAGTGCTACAGGACTACGCTCCTACAATGAGCAGTTCTTC. Translation: CSATGLRSYNEQFF.

This clonotype was seen at least ten times. The gene calls are TRBV4-3 and TRBJ2-1; TRBD1 might be the D (7 bases). Germline-derived CDR1 and CDR2 are LGHNA and YSLEER. The CDR3 is 15 residues long. Trimming shortened V by 1 base and J by 8 bases, and 15 bases separated the two germline ends. The CDR3 reads CASSQVLGGGHEQFF. DNA for the CDR3: TGCGCCAGCAGCCAAGTCCTAGGAGGGGGCCATGAGCAGTTCTTC.

This CDR3 reads CSPNGQQHPLQQETQYF. For the CDR3, the DNA is TGCAGCCCGAACGGTCAGCAACATCCTCTACAACAAGAGACCCAGTACTTC. The rearrangement links TRBV29-1 to TRBJ2-5; D uncertain. The CDR3 extends over 17 amino acids. From germline, CDR1 is SQVTM and CDR2 ANQGSEA. V shed 8 bases and J shed 2 bases, with 27 bases lying between them.

This clonotype was found many times. The chain employs TRBV7-2 and TRBJ2-4; D possibly corresponds to TRBD2 (6 bases). V was shortened by 2 bases and J by 15 bases, with 14 bases between the two germline ends. The CDR3 length is 12 residues. The germline CDR1 and CDR2 sequences are SGHTA and FQGNSA. CDR3 sequence reads: CASSLLIGEVYF. The CDR3 DNA sequence: TGTGCCAGCAGCTTACTAATAGGGGAGGTGTACTTC. Supplemented by reference TRBV7-2 and TRBJ2-4, the full variable domain reads GAGVSQSPSNKVTEKGKDVELRCDPISGHTALYWYRQSLGQGLEFLIYFQGNSAPDKSGLPSDRFSAERTGGSVSTLTIQRTQQEDSAVYLCASSLLIGEVYFGAGTRLSVL.

The chain couples TRBV5-6 to TRBJ2-3, with D unresolved. The CDR3 contains 16 residues. CDR1 is SGHDT, CDR2 YYEEEE, per germline. Deletions cut 0 bases from V and 2 bases from J, with 13 bases between. The CDR3 DNA follows: TGTGCCAGCAGCTTGGTGAGCCTCAAAGCCACAGATACGCAGTATTTT. Its protein is CASSLVSLKATDTQYF.

This clonotype was found a few times. This chain links TRBV10-3 with TRBJ1-2, with TRBD1 matching 10 bases. Germline CDR1 is ENHRY and CDR2 is SYGVKD. The CDR3 is made up of 13 amino acids. V was pared by 6 bases and J by 8 bases, with 6 bases of the junction left unmatched. The CDR3 sequence: CAIRPDRGEGYTF. DNA of the CDR3: TGTGCCATCAGGCCGGACAGGGGGGAAGGCTACACCTTC.

This clonotype turned up a few times. The chain employs TRBV20-1 and TRBJ2-7, with D perhaps matching TRBD2 (5 bases). Germline values: CDR1 DFQATT, CDR2 SNEGSKA (reference sequence). The CDR3 loop spans 13 amino acids. V was cut by 1 base and J by 3 bases, with 10 bases left in between. Here the CDR3 reads CSARAAGNYEQYV. Here the CDR3 DNA reads TGCAGTGCTAGAGCGGCCGGGAACTACGAGCAGTACGTC.

This chain connects TRBV5-8 to TRBJ1-1, with TRBD1 identical over 8 bases. This CDR3 contains 15 residues. Trimming cost V 4 bases and J 1 base; bases outside gene matches: 6. The germline CDR1 and CDR2 sequences are SGHTS and YDEGEE. The CDR3 DNA reads TGTGCCAGCAGCCTTACGCAGGGGGCGAACACTGAAGCTTTCTTT. This translates into CASSLTQGANTEAFF.

The table lists this clonotype with a few counts. J is TRBJ2-1 and V is TRBV4-2; D not resolved. CDR3 length equals 12 residues. Deletions cut 1 base from V and 12 bases from J, with 10 bases between. In germline, CDR1 is LGHNA, CDR2 YNFKEQ. The CDR3 region is CASSQGTTPQFF. Here the CDR3 DNA reads TGTGCCAGCAGCCAAGGCACTACGCCGCAGTTCTTC.

This clonotype was seen at least ten times. The rearrangement joins TRBV4-3 to TRBJ2-1; D may be TRBD2 (6 bases). CDR3 length equals 13 residues. The germline CDR1 and CDR2 sequences are LGHNA and YSLEER. V was pared by 4 bases and J by 10 bases, with 14 bases between. The CDR3 DNA is TGCGCCAGCAGCCGGGACGTGGAGGGGGAGCAGTTCTTC. This codes for CASSRDVEGEQFF.

This clonotype has a handful of counts. The chain combines TRBV6-1 with TRBJ1-1, with D unclear. Germline lookup yields CDR1 MNHNS and CDR2 SASEGT. The length of the CDR3 is 13 residues. Trimming took off 6 bases at V and 6 bases at J, with 14 bases between the two ends. CDR3 bases: TGTGCCAGCAGGGTACATCGGGGAGCTGAAGCTTTCTTT. Its translation: CASRVHRGAEAFF.

This clonotype was seen repeatedly, ten times or more. The chain has TRBV5-1 and TRBJ2-1; D is ambiguous. CDR1 and CDR2 (germline): SGHRS, YFSETQ. This CDR3 comprises 12 residues. V gave up 1 base and J gave up 7 bases, with 6 bases separating them. The CDR3 DNA reads TGCGCCAGCAGCTTGAACGCGAATGAGCAGTTCTTC. This codes for CASSLNANEQFF.

This clonotype was seen at least ten times. The V gene is TRBV7-2, the J gene TRBJ2-7, with D maybe TRBD2 (5 bases). V was shortened by 3 bases and J by 0 bases, with 12 bases between the two germline ends. The CDR3 consists of 15 residues. CDR1 and CDR2 from the germline V gene are SGHTA and FQGNSA. Here the CDR3 DNA reads TGTGCCAGCAGCTTCGGACTTAGTCGCTCCTACGAGCAGTACTTC. As protein: CASSFGLSRSYEQYF.

The V gene is TRBV20-1, the J gene TRBJ2-1, with TRBD2 matching over 16 bases. The CDR3 totals 19 residues. Losses at the gene ends were 2 bases for V and 0 bases for J; bases not matched to a gene: 7. Per the germline V gene, CDR1 is DFQATT and CDR2 is SNEGSKA (reference sequence). Written as DNA, the CDR3 is TGCAGTGCTAGAAACGCTGGGACTAGCGGGGGGGCCTCCTACAATGAGCAGTTCTTC. Translation gives CSARNAGTSGGASYNEQFF.

This clonotype was seen a few times. The chain links TRBV18 to TRBJ2-1; no clear D. V shed 4 bases and J shed 5 bases, with 12 bases lying between them. Germline CDR1 KGHSH, CDR2 LQKENI. This CDR3 region has 14 residues. The CDR3 DNA reads as TGTGCCAGCTCACAAAACTTACTTCACAATGAGCAGTTCTTC. As protein: CASSQNLLHNEQFF.

This clonotype showed up just a few times. This chain's CDR3 is CASSTRDRSFYSNQPQHF. CDR3 bases: TGTGCCAGCAGTACCCGGGACAGGAGCTTCTATAGCAATCAGCCCCAGCATTTT. The chain is built from TRBV6-6 and TRBJ1-5; 8 nucleotides line up with TRBD1. Germline CDR1 MNHNY, CDR2 SVGAGI (reference sequence). The CDR3 contains 18 residues. With V trimmed by 5 bases and J by 0 bases, 12 bases remained unmatched.